Below, 32 T cell receptor beta chains from the same sample are listed, as sequenced in a study of blood T cell repertoires in COVID-19. Profiling relied on immunoSEQ multiplex PCR, and the TCRdb table lists in-frame clones only, not all of them. Of under 20,000 clones detected, over 90% appear once; the ten largest clones hold over 4%. The material sequenced was peripheral blood. The receptors shown here come from a woman aged 45 to 65 with active COVID-19.

The chain couples TRBV5-1 to TRBJ2-1; tentative D call: TRBD2 (7 bases). The CDR3 is 15 residues long. Deletions cut 4 bases from V and 5 bases from J, with 16 bases between. The germline V gene encodes CDR1 SGHRS and CDR2 YFSETQ. The DNA of the CDR3 is TGCGCCAGCAGCCGCCAGGGAGGGACAAACAATGAGCAGTTCTTC. Translated: CASSRQGGTNNEQFF.

The V and J genes are TRBV6-2 or TRBV6-3 and TRBJ1-4, with 10 bases lining up with TRBD1. This CDR3 has 14 residues. Germline CDR1 MNHEY, CDR2 SVGEGT. V was pared by 6 bases and J by 7 bases, with 5 bases of the junction left unmatched. The CDR3 loop reads CASSRTGGFEKLFF. The DNA of the CDR3 is TGTGCCAGCAGCCGGACAGGGGGATTTGAAAAACTGTTTTTT.

This sequence joins TRBV7-9 and TRBJ1-6, with D tentatively TRBD1 (5 bases). Deletions cut 3 bases from V and 8 bases from J, with 8 bases between. CDR3 length: 13 residues. Looked up from germline, CDR1 is SEHNR and CDR2 is FQNEAQ (reference sequence). CDR3: CASSFSRDSPLHF. The CDR3, as DNA: TGTGCCAGCAGCTTTTCCAGGGATTCACCCCTCCACTTT. The entire variable domain, with the rest obtained from reference TRBV7-9 and TRBJ1-6, is as follows: DTGVSQNPRHKITKRGQNVTFRCDPISEHNRLYWYRQTLGQGPEFLTYFQNEAQLEKSRLLSDRFSAERPKGSFSTLEIQRTEQGDSAMYLCASSFSRDSPLHFGNGTRLTVT.

The chain couples TRBV30 to TRBJ1-6, with a tentative D call TRBD1 (5 bases). Germline CDR1 GTSNPN, CDR2 SVGIG (reference sequence). The CDR3 extends over 13 amino acids. The V and J ends lost 1 base and 7 bases respectively, with 8 bases between them. The CDR3 nucleotides read TGTGCCTGGAGTGGGGAGGGGAATTCACCCCTCCACTTT. Translating it yields CAWSGEGNSPLHF. The variable domain in full, with the rest retrieved from reference TRBV30 and TRBJ1-6, is SQTIHQWPATLVQPVGSPLSLECTVEGTSNPNLYWYRQAAGRGLQLLFYSVGIGQISSEVPQNLSASRPQDRQFILSSKKLLLSDSGFYLCAWSGEGNSPLHFGNGTRLTVT.

The chain recombines TRBV29-1 with TRBJ2-3, with D perhaps matching TRBD2 (6 bases). Germline CDR1 is SQVTM and CDR2 is ANQGSEA. V shed 5 bases and J shed 4 bases, with 7 bases lying between them. This CDR3 has 11 amino acids. The CDR3 bases are TGCAGCGTTTGGGAGGCAGATACGCAGTATTTT. Translated: CSVWEADTQYF.

The chain combines TRBV10-3 with TRBJ2-1; D is perhaps TRBD1 (5 bases). Per the germline V gene, CDR1 is ENHRY and CDR2 is SYGVKD. V dropped 3 bases and J dropped 3 bases, with 12 bases sitting between them. The CDR3 runs 15 residues. The CDR3 sequence is CAISESGSNYNEQFF. The CDR3 DNA reads as TGTGCCATCAGTGAATCAGGGTCGAACTACAATGAGCAGTTCTTC.

This chain links TRBV27 with TRBJ1-1; D may be TRBD1 (5 bases). Germline V gene lookup returns CDR1 MNHEY and CDR2 SMNVEV (reference sequence). The CDR3 is 16 residues long. Trimming shortened V by 5 bases and J by 0 bases, and 16 bases separated the two germline ends. DNA of the CDR3: TGTGCCAGCAGTCCCGGGGGAGGCCGGATGAACACTGAAGCTTTCTTT. Protein sequence: CASSPGGGRMNTEAFF.

On this clone itself: Germline is not matched at one junction end, which may reflect a read error. The V gene is TRBV28, the J gene TRBJ1-1; possible D gene TRBD1, 5 bases. From germline, CDR1 is MDHEN and CDR2 SYDVKM. There are 14 residues in the CDR3. The CDR3 sequence: CASSLPGGVTLSPF. The CDR3 coding sequence is TGTGCCAGCAGTTTACCAGGAGGGGTAACGCTGAGCCCCTTT.

This clone was recorded only once. The chain couples TRBV27 to TRBJ2-3; D may be TRBD2 (5 bases). The CDR3 length is 13 residues. Trimming removed 6 bases at V and 12 bases at J, with 19 bases between. The germline V gene encodes CDR1 MNHEY and CDR2 SMNVEV (reference sequence). This CDR3 reads CASRPSGLMGQYF. DNA of the CDR3: TGTGCCAGCAGGCCCTCAGGACTCATGGGCCAGTATTTT.

This clone was recorded once. This chain uses TRBV19 with TRBJ2-1; TRBD2 might be the D (6 bases). With 7 bases removed from V and 7 bases from J, the gap between germline ends came to 23 bases. The CDR3 runs 16 residues. Germline CDR1 LNHDA, CDR2 SQIVND (reference sequence). DNA for the CDR3: TGTGCCAGTACCGGGGGAGAGCTACTTGCAGGTAATGAGCAGTTCTTC. It encodes CASTGGELLAGNEQFF.

The chain recombines TRBV11-2 with TRBJ2-7; TRBD2 aligns across 7 bases. Unmatched junction bases numbered 5, after V lost 2 bases and J lost 1 base. Germline CDR1 reads SGHAT; CDR2 reads FQNNGV. The CDR3 consists of 15 residues. In nucleotides, the CDR3 is TGTGCCAGCAGCTTAAGTAGCGGGCTTTCCTACGAGCAGTACTTC. Translation: CASSLSSGLSYEQYF.

V is TRBV19 and J is TRBJ2-2; D may be TRBD2 (5 bases). The germline gives CDR1 LNHDA, CDR2 SQIVND (reference sequence). Trimming cost V 5 bases and J 2 bases, with 9 bases left between them. This CDR3 has 14 residues. In nucleotides, the CDR3 is TGTGCCAGTAGTTACGGGGTCAACACCGGGGAGCTGTTTTTT. The encoded protein is CASSYGVNTGELFF.

The chain couples TRBV30 to TRBJ1-1; TRBD1 aligns across 8 bases. The germline gives CDR1 GTSNPN, CDR2 SVGIG (reference sequence). The CDR3 consists of 12 residues. The CDR3 nucleotides are TGTGCTTCGGACAGGGCGAACACTGAAGCTTTCTTT. Translation gives CASDRANTEAFF.

The chain is built from TRBV19 and TRBJ1-1, with 9 bases identical to TRBD1. CDR1 and CDR2 from the germline V gene are LNHDA and SQIVND (reference sequence). V was pared by 5 bases and J by 0 bases, with 4 bases of the junction left unmatched. The length of the CDR3 is 15 residues. The CDR3 region has the DNA TGTGCCAGTAGTTACAGGGGGCGGTTGAACACTGAAGCTTTCTTT. Protein: CASSYRGRLNTEAFF.

This chain connects TRBV10-1 to TRBJ2-1; weak D call: TRBD1 (6 bases). The CDR3 is 18 residues long. CDR1 WNHNN and CDR2 SYGVQD come from the germline V gene (reference sequence). Trimming stripped 7 bases from V and 6 bases from J, with 28 bases between. CDR3 amino acids: CASIRGHFNASSGNEQFF. In nucleotides, the CDR3 is TGCGCCAGCATAAGGGGACACTTTAACGCATCATCGGGCAATGAGCAGTTCTTC.

This clone was found a few times. The chain recombines TRBV27 with TRBJ1-2; D call uncertain. In germline, CDR1 is MNHEY, CDR2 SMNVEV (reference sequence). CDR3 length: 17 residues. V was pared by 5 bases and J by 5 bases, with 24 bases between. DNA for the CDR3: TGTGCCAGCAGTACGTTTTATCCGATCCCCCCGGGTTATGGCTACACCTTC. Translation gives CASSTFYPIPPGYGYTF.

V and J are TRBV10-2 and TRBJ2-1, with TRBD2 identical over 10 bases. Germline-derived CDR1 and CDR2 are WSHSY and SAAADI. Germline trimming cut 3 bases from V and 2 bases from J; bases unmatched to any gene: 4. This CDR3 is 16 amino acids long. The CDR3 nucleotides are TGCGCCAGCAGTGAATTACTAGCGGGAACCTACAATGAGCAGTTCTTC. Translation: CASSELLAGTYNEQFF.

V usage is TRBV4-1 and J usage is TRBJ1-5; the match to TRBD1 covers 7 bases. Germline assignment: CDR1 MGHRA and CDR2 YSYEKL. This CDR3 is 14 amino acids long. The trim removed 4 bases at V and 2 bases at J, leaving 2 bases unmatched. The CDR3 region is CASSLGQGNQPQHF. The CDR3 coding sequence is TGCGCCAGCAGCCTTGGACAGGGCAATCAGCCCCAGCATTTT.

This chain joins TRBV7-8 and TRBJ1-1; D is perhaps TRBD1 (6 bases). Trimming took 1 base from V and 4 from J, leaving 10 bases between them. The germline CDR1 and CDR2 sequences are SGHVS and FQNEAQ. CDR3 size: 14 residues. The CDR3 loop reads CASSLVRGATEAFF. CDR3 nucleotide sequence: TGTGCCAGCAGCTTAGTACGGGGGGCCACTGAAGCTTTCTTT.

The chain recombines TRBV12-3 or TRBV12-4 with TRBJ1-2, with D possibly TRBD1 on 6 matching bases. The CDR3 has 13 residues. V was clipped by 3 bases and J by 5 bases, with 10 bases between them. In nucleotides, the CDR3 is TGTGCCAGCAGTTTGGACAGCGGATATGGCTACACCTTC. Its protein is CASSLDSGYGYTF.

This chain connects TRBV4-2 to TRBJ2-2, with 8 bases lining up with TRBD1. Looked up from germline, CDR1 is LGHNA and CDR2 is YNFKEQ. The CDR3 runs 15 residues. V dropped 1 base and J dropped 4; count of bases not matched to a gene: 2. The CDR3 nucleotides read TGTGCCAGCAGCCAAGCCGACAGGGGCACCGGGGAGCTGTTTTTT. Translating it yields CASSQADRGTGELFF.

J is TRBJ2-2 and V is TRBV18; 11 nucleotides line up with TRBD2. The junction had 4 bases not matched to a gene; V was cut back by 4 bases and J by 3 bases. Germline V gene sequence: CDR1 KGHSH, CDR2 LQKENI. The CDR3 contains 16 residues. The DNA of the CDR3 is TGTGCCAGCTCACGGCTAGCGGGAGGAGACACCGGGGAGCTGTTTTTT. Protein product: CASSRLAGGDTGELFF.

As DNA, the CDR3 is TGTGCCAGCAGTGGACACGGCTACGAGCAGTACTTC. Its translation is CASSGHGYEQYF. This rearrangement joins TRBV27 to TRBJ2-7, with D tentatively TRBD1 (5 bases). Germline V lookup: CDR1 MNHEY, CDR2 SMNVEV (reference sequence). The CDR3 length is 12 residues. V lost 5 bases and J 3 bases, leaving 8 bases between the germline ends.

The V call is TRBV6-5, the J call TRBJ1-2; TRBD1 might be the D (5 bases). In germline, CDR1 is MNHEY, CDR2 SVGAGI. The CDR3 runs 12 residues. Trimming removed 7 bases from V and 4 bases from J, with 10 bases in between. The CDR3 bases are TGTGCCAGCATGGGGGACTCCTATGGCTACACCTTC. It encodes CASMGDSYGYTF.

This clone was picked up a small number of times. The gene calls are TRBV28 and TRBJ1-2; D is possibly TRBD1 (6 bases). CDR3 size: 15 residues. Germline loops: CDR1 MDHEN, CDR2 SYDVKM. Deletions cut 6 bases from V and 2 bases from J, with 16 bases between. CDR3: CASSRAGALNYGYTF. The CDR3 region has the DNA TGTGCCAGCAGCCGGGCAGGGGCGTTAAACTATGGCTACACCTTC.

The chain is built from TRBV6-1 and TRBJ1-2, with 12 bases fitting TRBD1. Trimming removed 2 bases from V and 5 bases from J; junction bases left unmatched: 9. Germline CDR1 and CDR2: MNHNS and SASEGT. The CDR3 spans 17 residues. CDR3 amino acids: CASSEILRDRGRYGYTF. For the CDR3, the DNA is TGTGCCAGCAGTGAAATTTTACGGGACAGGGGGCGTTATGGCTACACCTTC.

V gene TRBV10-3 combines with J gene TRBJ2-7; D might be TRBD1 (5 bases). CDR3 length: 13 residues. The V gene's germline CDR1 is ENHRY and CDR2 SYGVKD. Trimming pared 6 bases from V and 2 bases from J, leaving 11 bases between. The CDR3 sequence: CAIRSEQAYEQYF. CDR3 coding DNA: TGTGCCATCAGGTCGGAACAGGCCTACGAGCAGTACTTC.

This clone was seen once. The chain has TRBV28 and TRBJ2-2, with D possibly TRBD2 on 7 matching bases. CDR3 length equals 14 residues. The germline V gene has CDR1 MDHEN and CDR2 SYDVKM. Trimming took off 6 bases at V and 3 bases at J, with 11 bases between the two ends. As DNA, the CDR3 is TGTGCCAGCAGCGGGGGGACACACACCGGGGAGCTGTTTTTT. It encodes CASSGGTHTGELFF.

V gene TRBV5-4 combines with J gene TRBJ2-5, with 14 bases that match TRBD2. The CDR3 runs to 16 residues. Germline values: CDR1 SGHNT, CDR2 YYREEE (reference sequence). V lost 4 bases, J lost 6 bases, and 8 bases stayed unmatched. CDR3: CASSPGTSGSMKTQYF. Here the CDR3 DNA reads TGTGCCAGCAGCCCCGGGACTAGCGGGAGTATGAAGACCCAGTACTTC.

The rearrangement uses TRBV30 and TRBJ2-7, with TRBD1 matching 11 bases. The CDR3 covers 15 residues. Trimming cost V 1 base and J 6 bases; bases outside gene matches: 8. Germline V gene sequence: CDR1 GTSNPN, CDR2 SVGIG (reference sequence). CDR3 in amino acids: CAWSDGTGGIFEQYF. DNA of the CDR3: TGTGCCTGGAGTGACGGGACAGGGGGAATTTTCGAGCAGTACTTC. The full variable domain, with the rest looked up from reference TRBV30 and TRBJ2-7, is SQTIHQWPATLVQPVGSPLSLECTVEGTSNPNLYWYRQAAGRGLQLLFYSVGIGQISSEVPQNLSASRPQDRQFILSSKKLLLSDSGFYLCAWSDGTGGIFEQYFGPGTRLTVT.

DNA of the CDR3: TGTGCCAGCAGACCACAGGGATTCAATCAGCCCCAGCATTTT. This encodes CASRPQGFNQPQHF. The rearrangement links TRBV28 to TRBJ1-5, with D maybe TRBD1 (6 bases). Germline CDR1 is MDHEN and CDR2 is SYDVKM. The CDR3 contains 14 residues. Trimming removed 6 bases at V and 3 bases at J, with 12 bases between. Full variable domain (missing parts from reference TRBV28 and TRBJ1-5): DVKVTQSSRYLVKRTGEKVFLECVQDMDHENMFWYRQDPGLGLRLIYFSYDVKMKEKGDIPEGYSVSREKKERFSLILESASTNQTSMYLCASRPQGFNQPQHFGDGTRLSIL.

V usage is TRBV24-1 and J usage is TRBJ2-3; D is perhaps TRBD2 (5 bases). Deletions cut 3 bases from V and 4 bases from J, with 16 bases between. The CDR3 runs to 16 residues. CDR1 and CDR2 (germline): KGHDR, SFDVKD. CDR3 loop: CATSDPSPGWPDTQYF. In nucleotides, the CDR3 is TGTGCCACCAGTGATCCTAGCCCAGGCTGGCCAGATACGCAGTATTTT.